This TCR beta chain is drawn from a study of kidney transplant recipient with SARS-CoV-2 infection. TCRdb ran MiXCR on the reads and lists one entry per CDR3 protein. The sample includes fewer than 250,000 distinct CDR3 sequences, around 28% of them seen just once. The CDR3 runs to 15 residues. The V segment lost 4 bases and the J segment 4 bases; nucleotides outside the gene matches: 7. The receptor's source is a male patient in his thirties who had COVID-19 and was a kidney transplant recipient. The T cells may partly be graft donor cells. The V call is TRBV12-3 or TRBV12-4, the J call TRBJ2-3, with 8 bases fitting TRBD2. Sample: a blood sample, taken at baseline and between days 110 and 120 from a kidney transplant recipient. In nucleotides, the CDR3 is TGTGCCAGCAGTTACGGGGGGGGCCTCCCAGATACGCAGTATTTT. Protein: CASSYGGGLPDTQYF.